This passage covers 24 T cell receptor beta chains from one sample sequenced in a study of PD-L1 blockade in urothelial cancer. Profiled with immunoSEQ multiplex PCR; TCRdb holds only in-frame clones, not every one. The sample shows 68,000 or so clones, about four fifths of them seen only once. Time point denoted: pretreatment peripheral blood. This material consisted of PBMCs, taken around atezolizumab (anti-PD-L1) treatment. The receptor source for this set is a man between 65 and 79 years old with urothelial cancer.

The chain uses TRBV7-9 and TRBJ2-2, with 8 bases aligning to TRBD1. The CDR3 spans 15 residues. CDR1 is SEHNR, CDR2 FQNEAQ, per germline (reference sequence). The V segment lost 5 bases and the J segment 6 bases; nucleotides outside the gene matches: 8. CDR3 sequence: CASSPGQGGAGELFF. The CDR3, as DNA: TGTGCCAGCAGCCCAGGACAGGGCGGTGCCGGGGAGCTGTTTTTT.

The chain carries TRBV7-2 and TRBJ1-4; D may be TRBD1 (5 bases). Trimming stripped 1 base from V and 6 bases from J, with 9 bases between. CDR1 and CDR2 (germline): SGHTA, FQGNSA. CDR3 length: 14 residues. The CDR3: CASSLVLGDEKLFF. The CDR3 coding sequence is TGTGCCAGCAGCTTAGTCTTAGGGGATGAAAAACTGTTTTTT. Full variable domain (rest looked up from reference TRBV7-2 and TRBJ1-4): GAGVSQSPSNKVTEKGKDVELRCDPISGHTALYWYRQSLGQGLEFLIYFQGNSAPDKSGLPSDRFSAERTGGSVSTLTIQRTQQEDSAVYLCASSLVLGDEKLFFGSGTQLSVL.

CDR3 residues: CASIFRAGGPSNEQFF. CDR3 coding DNA: TGTGCCAGCATTTTCAGAGCGGGAGGGCCCTCGAATGAGCAGTTCTTC. V usage is TRBV7-2 and J usage is TRBJ2-1, with 10 bases lining up with TRBD2. The germline V gene encodes CDR1 SGHTA and CDR2 FQGNSA. Germline trimming cut 7 bases from V and 7 bases from J; bases unmatched to any gene: 13. The CDR3 totals 16 residues.

J is TRBJ2-7 and V is TRBV7-6; D unresolved. Deletions cut 4 bases from V and 3 bases from J, with 16 bases between. From germline, CDR1 is SGHVS and CDR2 FNYEAQ. This CDR3 has 15 residues. The CDR3 DNA follows: TGTGCCAGCAGCTCTCAAGATGGAGTGGGCTACGAGCAGTACTTC. This gives the protein CASSSQDGVGYEQYF.

This clone is judged medium-sized (0.01 to 0.1%). The genes are TRBV7-6 and TRBJ2-7; perhaps TRBD1 as D (5 bases). The V gene lost 4 bases and the J gene lost 6 bases, with 13 bases spanning the gap. Germline CDR1 SGHVS, CDR2 FNYEAQ. The CDR3 is 13 residues long. As DNA, the CDR3 is TGTGCCAGCAGCTCATGGGGCCTCCCCGAGCAGTACTTC. It encodes CASSSWGLPEQYF.

The chain is built from TRBV6-5 and TRBJ1-6; D is possibly TRBD1 (6 bases). The germline gives CDR1 MNHEY, CDR2 SVGAGI. Trimming took off 4 bases at V and 9 bases at J, with 13 bases between the two ends. The CDR3 loop spans 14 amino acids. For the CDR3, the DNA is TGTGCCAGCAGTTCCACAACAGGGCGTTCACCCCTCCACTTT. Translating gives CASSSTTGRSPLHF.

This CDR3 reads CASSAGTYNEQFF. CDR3 DNA sequence: TGCGCCAGCAGCGCCGGGACTTACAATGAGCAGTTCTTC. The chain combines TRBV5-1 with TRBJ2-1; D may be TRBD2 (6 bases). Germline values: CDR1 SGHRS, CDR2 YFSETQ. CDR3 length: 13 residues. The V end lost 4 bases, the J end lost 4 bases, and 9 bases lay between the germline ends.

This clone was found once. The rearrangement uses TRBV6-5 and TRBJ1-1, with D perhaps matching TRBD1 (6 bases). CDR1 and CDR2 from the germline V gene are MNHEY and SVGAGI. V lost 7 bases and J lost 1, with 10 bases in between. The CDR3 is 13 amino acids. For the CDR3, the DNA is TGTGCCAGCAACCGACAGGCGAACACTGAAGCTTTCTTT. Protein product: CASNRQANTEAFF.

The chain carries TRBV5-4 and TRBJ1-4; TRBD1 matches 11 bases. CDR1 and CDR2 (germline): SGHNT, YYREEE (reference sequence). The CDR3 is made up of 14 amino acids. J was trimmed by 7 bases and V by 4 bases; bases with no gene match: 3. CDR3 DNA: TGTGCCAGCAGCGGGACAGGGGGAGGTGAAAAACTGTTTTTT. Its translation: CASSGTGGGEKLFF.

As concerns this clone: The sample carries other DNA sequences with the same CDR3. The rearrangement joins TRBV5-1 to TRBJ2-6, with D possibly TRBD1 on 6 matching bases. Trimming pared 2 bases from V and 2 bases from J, leaving 8 bases between. In germline, CDR1 is SGHRS, CDR2 YFSETQ. CDR3 length equals 15 residues. For the CDR3, the DNA is TGCGCCAGCAGCTTACAGGGAACTGGGGCCAACGTCCTGACTTTC. Protein sequence: CASSLQGTGANVLTF. Drawing the rest from reference TRBV5-1 and TRBJ2-6, the complete variable domain is KAGVTQTPRYLIKTRGQQVTLSCSPISGHRSVSWYQQTPGQGLQFLFEYFSETQRNKGNFPGRFSGRQFSNSRSEMNVSTLELGDSALYLCASSLQGTGANVLTFGAGSRLTVL.

This clone was picked up one time. CDR3 in amino acids: CASSSRVGQPQHF. Here the CDR3 DNA reads TGTGCCAGCAGTTCCCGCGTGGGCCAGCCCCAGCATTTT. This chain links TRBV27 with TRBJ1-5; D is ambiguous. This CDR3 has 13 amino acids. The V end was cut by 4 bases, the J end by 7 bases, with 11 bases between. CDR1 MNHEY and CDR2 SMNVEV come from the germline V gene (reference sequence).

The chain combines TRBV7-2 with TRBJ2-3; 8 bases agree with TRBD2. With V trimmed by 5 bases and J by 3 bases, 7 bases remained unmatched. CDR3 size: 15 residues. Germline assignment: CDR1 SGHTA and CDR2 FQGNSA. Written as DNA, the CDR3 is TGTGCCAGCAGCCCCCGGGGGGGCCCTACAGATACGCAGTATTTT. Encoded protein: CASSPRGGPTDTQYF.

This sequence joins TRBV5-1 and TRBJ2-2; 8 positions match TRBD2. Germline V gene data show CDR1 as SGHRS and CDR2 as YFSETQ. J lost 1 base, V lost 5 bases, and 4 bases had no gene match. The CDR3 is 15 amino acids. The CDR3 loop reads CASRTSALNTGELFF. CDR3 bases: TGCGCCAGCAGGACTAGCGCTCTGAACACCGGGGAGCTGTTTTTT. Drawing the rest from reference TRBV5-1 and TRBJ2-2, the complete variable domain is KAGVTQTPRYLIKTRGQQVTLSCSPISGHRSVSWYQQTPGQGLQFLFEYFSETQRNKGNFPGRFSGRQFSNSRSEMNVSTLELGDSALYLCASRTSALNTGELFFGEGSRLTVL.

The chain uses TRBV27 and TRBJ1-6, with D possibly TRBD1 on 5 matching bases. The CDR3 spans 16 residues. The V and J ends lost 3 bases and 12 bases respectively, with 21 bases between them. Germline-derived CDR1 and CDR2 are MNHEY and SMNVEV (reference sequence). The CDR3 loop is CASSFSPRGSVVPLHF. In DNA, the CDR3 is TGTGCCAGCAGTTTTAGCCCACGGGGGTCAGTTGTACCCCTCCACTTT.

The chain combines TRBV7-2 with TRBJ2-7, with 10 nucleotides matching TRBD1. With 4 bases clipped from V and 3 bases from J, the junction kept 6 bases outside the gene matches. Looked up from germline, CDR1 is SGHTA and CDR2 is FQGNSA. The CDR3 is 15 amino acids. CDR3 residues: CASSSGGTGDYEQYF. As DNA, the CDR3 is TGTGCCAGCAGCTCCGGTGGGACAGGGGACTACGAGCAGTACTTC.

The rearrangement joins TRBV25-1 to TRBJ2-2; TRBD1 agrees at 11 bases. V gave up 6 bases and J gave up 4 bases; unmatched junction bases: 4. This CDR3 spans 15 amino acids. CDR1 is MGHDK, CDR2 SYGVNS, per germline. This chain's CDR3 is CASSGQGALTGELFF. The CDR3 DNA is TGTGCCAGCAGCGGACAGGGGGCGCTCACCGGGGAGCTGTTTTTT.

CDR3 coding DNA: TGCGCCAGCAGCCACCTAAGCGGGAGGGCCCGGGTTGGCCGCACAGATACGCAGTATTTT. It yields the protein CASSHLSGRARVGRTDTQYF. The chain couples TRBV4-1 to TRBJ2-3; TRBD2 matches at 10 bases. Germline CDR1 is MGHRA and CDR2 is YSYEKL. V lost 3 bases and J lost 1; bases outside the gene matches: 16. The length of the CDR3 is 20 residues.

This rearrangement joins TRBV20-1 to TRBJ2-7; D is unclear. Per the germline V gene, CDR1 is DFQATT and CDR2 is SNEGSKA (reference sequence). This CDR3 is 11 amino acids long. V lost 2 bases and J lost 6, with 8 bases in between. This CDR3 reads CSARSRREQYF. The DNA for the CDR3 is TGCAGTGCTAGATCCAGGCGCGAGCAGTACTTC.

V gene TRBV19 combines with J gene TRBJ1-1; possibly TRBD1 for D (5 bases). Trimming removed 5 bases from V and 2 bases from J, with 12 bases in between. The CDR3 is 14 amino acids. CDR1 and CDR2 from the germline V gene are LNHDA and SQIVND (reference sequence). The CDR3 sequence: CASSYLRGNTEAFF. CDR3 nucleotide sequence: TGTGCCAGTAGTTACCTTAGGGGCAACACTGAAGCTTTCTTT.

The V gene is TRBV21-1, the J gene TRBJ2-7; the table names TRBD2, a call not compared with the DNA. TRBV21-1 is a known pseudogene. The CDR3 has 14 residues. The CDR3 DNA is TGTGCCAGCAGGGCGGGAGGAAGCTCCTACGAGCAGTACTTC. It specifies CASRAGGSSYEQYF.

CDR3 nucleotides: TGTGCCAGCACCTGGGACAGGGCCGAGGGAGGTGAGCAGTTCTTC. This gives the protein CASTWDRAEGGEQFF. V gene TRBV7-2 combines with J gene TRBJ2-1, with 9 bases matching TRBD1. Germline CDR1 SGHTA, CDR2 FQGNSA. With V trimmed by 7 bases and J by 9 bases, 13 bases remained unmatched. The CDR3 runs 15 residues.

J is TRBJ2-3 and V is TRBV29-1; D gene ambiguous. The CDR3 totals 13 residues. Germline values: CDR1 SQVTM, CDR2 ANQGSEA. The V gene lost 2 bases and the J gene lost 2 bases, with 8 bases spanning the gap. Here the CDR3 reads CSVEQTNTDTQYF. The CDR3 DNA reads as TGCAGCGTTGAACAGACAAACACAGATACGCAGTATTTT.

This chain uses TRBV19 with TRBJ2-1; the D is unclear. The CDR3 consists of 14 residues. The germline V gene has CDR1 LNHDA and CDR2 SQIVND (reference sequence). Trimming removed 6 bases at V and 4 bases at J, with 13 bases between. CDR3 coding DNA: TGTGCCAGTAGACCTCACAGTGGATACAATGAGCAGTTCTTC. It encodes CASRPHSGYNEQFF.

The chain carries TRBV7-9 and TRBJ2-3; 11 nucleotides match TRBD2. V was clipped by 11 bases and J by 4 bases; unmatched bases: 5. CDR1 and CDR2 from the germline V gene are SEHNR and FQNEAQ (reference sequence). CDR3 length: 13 residues. The CDR3 nucleotides are TGTGCCCTGGGACTAGCGGCTTCAGATACGCAGTATTTT. Translating gives CALGLAASDTQYF.